Each of the 3 T cell receptor beta chains below was sequenced from the same sample in a study of OX40 agonist ivuxolimab in advanced cancers. Sequencing was performed with immunoSEQ multiplex PCR; in TCRdb, only in-frame clones are kept and a portion is missing. The sample consists of some 86,000 clones, 90% of them appearing once. Sequencing used CD4+ or CD8+ T cells sorted from blood, obtained in a trial of the OX40 agonist ivuxolimab. The receptors originated from an adult with an advanced solid tumor such as melanoma, head and neck, liver or kidney cancer.

The chain recombines TRBV6-1 with TRBJ2-3, with 11 bases fitting TRBD2. V was clipped by 4 bases and J by 6 bases; unmatched bases: 6. The germline V gene has CDR1 MNHNS and CDR2 SASEGT. This CDR3 has 15 amino acids. The CDR3 DNA reads as TGTGCCAGCAGTGCATTAGCGGGGGGGCCGGATACGCAGTATTTT. This codes for CASSALAGGPDTQYF.

The V call is TRBV5-1, the J call TRBJ1-1; possibly TRBD1 for D (5 bases). Deletions cut 4 bases from V and 4 bases from J, with 20 bases between. CDR1 and CDR2 (germline): SGHRS, YFSETQ. There are 16 residues in the CDR3. CDR3 sequence (DNA): TGCGCCAGCAGCCCCCGGGACCGAGGTTGGGGCACTGAAGCTTTCTTT. It is translated as CASSPRDRGWGTEAFF.

This chain joins TRBV14 and TRBJ2-3; TRBD1 might be the D (5 bases). This CDR3 has 14 amino acids. Germline-derived CDR1 and CDR2 are SGHDN and FVKESK. V shed 5 bases and J shed 2 bases, with 11 bases lying between them. The CDR3 protein is CASSGVTATDTQYF. In DNA form, the CDR3 reads TGTGCCAGCAGCGGTGTGACAGCCACAGATACGCAGTATTTT.